The 30 T cell receptor beta chains listed next were all sequenced from one sample in a study of cytotoxic CD8 clonotypes in ibrutinib-treated CLL. The table came from immunoSEQ multiplex PCR; TCRdb's copy has only in-frame clones and leaves some out. Of roughly 110,000 clones listed, 58% are singletons. This material consisted of PBMCs, taken after 24 months of ibrutinib treatment. The source is a human donor with chronic lymphocytic leukemia.

The chain couples TRBV6-5 to TRBJ1-6, with D perhaps matching TRBD1 (6 bases). The CDR3 has 12 amino acids. The germline V gene has CDR1 MNHEY and CDR2 SVGAGI. Trimming shortened V by 7 bases and J by 11 bases, and 12 bases separated the two germline ends. The CDR3 DNA reads as TGTGCCAGCAAGGCAGGGGAGGCACCCCTCCACTTT. This encodes CASKAGEAPLHF.

J is TRBJ2-1 and V is TRBV9, with TRBD2 identical over 10 bases. Germline V gene sequence: CDR1 SGDLS, CDR2 YYNGEE. The V segment lost 5 bases and the J segment 12 bases; nucleotides outside the gene matches: 14. The CDR3 is 15 amino acids. The CDR3 region is CASSPNSGGRHVQFF. The CDR3 DNA reads TGTGCCAGCAGTCCGAATAGCGGGGGGCGCCATGTGCAGTTCTTC.

This clone was seen a handful of times. The chain is built from TRBV10-3 and TRBJ1-1; the D gene is possibly TRBD1 (5 bases). There are 15 residues in the CDR3. CDR1 and CDR2 from the germline V gene are ENHRY and SYGVKD. Trimming stripped 0 bases from V and 5 bases from J, with 13 bases between. This chain's CDR3 is CAISESGGVYTEAFF. The DNA for the CDR3 is TGTGCCATCAGTGAGTCCGGGGGGGTATATACTGAAGCTTTCTTT.

The genes are TRBV7-9 and TRBJ1-3; D gene ambiguous. This CDR3 comprises 13 residues. V was trimmed by 1 base and J by 2 bases, leaving 3 bases between them. In germline, CDR1 is SEHNR, CDR2 FQNEAQ (reference sequence). The CDR3 sequence is CASSLETGNTIYF. CDR3 coding DNA: TGTGCCAGCAGCTTAGAAACTGGAAACACCATATATTTT. Full variable domain (missing parts from reference TRBV7-9 and TRBJ1-3): DTGVSQNPRHKITKRGQNVTFRCDPISEHNRLYWYRQTLGQGPEFLTYFQNEAQLEKSRLLSDRFSAERPKGSFSTLEIQRTEQGDSAMYLCASSLETGNTIYFGEGSWLTVV.

The V call is TRBV7-6, the J call TRBJ2-5, with a possible D match to TRBD1 (6 bases). CDR1 is SGHVS and CDR2 is FNYEAQ in the germline V gene. The CDR3 has 13 amino acids. Trimming removed 5 bases from V and 4 bases from J, with 11 bases in between. CDR3 sequence reads: CASSPRGLETQYF. The DNA for the CDR3 is TGTGCCAGCAGCCCCAGGGGTTTAGAGACCCAGTACTTC.

The chain has TRBV7-3 and TRBJ2-2; TRBD1 is a possible D gene (6 bases). V dropped 1 base and J dropped 2 bases, with 8 bases sitting between them. Germline V gene data show CDR1 as SGHTA and CDR2 as FQGTGA. This CDR3 has 15 residues. The chain's CDR3 is CASSLRQANTGELFF. CDR3 nucleotides: TGTGCCAGCAGCTTAAGACAGGCCAACACCGGGGAGCTGTTTTTT.

The table lists this clone with a few counts. V usage is TRBV7-9 and J usage is TRBJ1-2; a possible D gene is TRBD1 (5 bases). V was trimmed by 8 bases and J by 3 bases, leaving 16 bases between them. The CDR3 runs 14 residues. Germline V gene lookup returns CDR1 SEHNR and CDR2 FQNEAQ (reference sequence). The DNA for the CDR3 is TGTGCCAGCGCCCCGACCAGGGATGACTATGGCTACACCTTC. Translating it yields CASAPTRDDYGYTF.

J is TRBJ1-6 and V is TRBV6-6, with D unclear. The CDR3 is 12 amino acids. V was shortened by 4 bases and J by 11 bases, with 9 bases between the two germline ends. CDR1 is MNHNY, CDR2 SVGAGI, per germline (reference sequence). The CDR3 DNA reads as TGTGCCAGCAGTTTCGAGGGAGCACCCCTCCACTTT. As protein: CASSFEGAPLHF.

Comment on this clone: Other DNA sequences in the same sample also yield this CDR3. The chain combines TRBV2 with TRBJ2-5; D is unresolved. Trimming took 4 bases from V and 2 from J, leaving 8 bases between them. This CDR3 has 13 amino acids. CDR1 and CDR2 from the germline V gene are SNHLY and FYNNEI. CDR3 sequence: CASSGGIQETQYF. Here the CDR3 DNA reads TGTGCCAGCAGTGGAGGAATACAAGAGACCCAGTACTTC.

V usage is TRBV5-1 and J usage is TRBJ1-2; D not resolved. Deletions cut 1 base from V and 0 bases from J, with 7 bases between. There are 14 residues in the CDR3. The germline V gene has CDR1 SGHRS and CDR2 YFSETQ. The CDR3 DNA follows: TGCGCCAGCAGCTTGAGGGCAGCTAACTATGGCTACACCTTC. It is translated as CASSLRAANYGYTF.

V usage is TRBV15 and J usage is TRBJ1-2, with 10 bases that match TRBD1. Trimming at V came to 1 base and at J to 8 bases, leaving 4 bases not matched to a gene. CDR1 LNHNV and CDR2 YYDKDF come from the germline V gene (reference sequence). CDR3 length: 14 residues. This CDR3 is CATSRGQGAGGYTF. The CDR3 DNA reads as TGTGCCACCAGCAGAGGACAGGGGGCCGGGGGCTACACCTTC.

The genes are TRBV6-6 and TRBJ2-2; 11 bases are shared with TRBD1. V lost 2 bases and J lost 4; bases outside the gene matches: 0. The CDR3 is made up of 15 amino acids. Germline V lookup: CDR1 MNHNY, CDR2 SVGAGI (reference sequence). CDR3 region: CASSYGTGGTGELFF. DNA for the CDR3: TGTGCCAGCAGTTACGGGACAGGGGGCACCGGGGAGCTGTTTTTT.

This clone came up a few times. The chain employs TRBV7-9 and TRBJ2-7; unclear D gene. The germline CDR1 and CDR2 sequences are SEHNR and FQNEAQ (reference sequence). The CDR3 has 14 amino acids. Trimming took off 2 bases at V and 0 bases at J, with 8 bases between the two ends. This CDR3 is CASSLTQISYEQYF. The CDR3 nucleotides are TGTGCCAGCAGCTTAACCCAGATCTCCTACGAGCAGTACTTC.

The rearrangement joins TRBV30 to TRBJ2-1, with 7 positions matching TRBD1. V gave up 1 base and J gave up 5 bases; unmatched junction bases: 8. This CDR3 has 15 residues. Germline assignment: CDR1 GTSNPN and CDR2 SVGIG (reference sequence). The CDR3 region is CAWSADRRRNNEQFF. CDR3 in DNA: TGTGCCTGGAGTGCGGACAGGCGCCGTAACAATGAGCAGTTCTTC.

The chain links TRBV5-4 to TRBJ2-5, with 8 bases fitting TRBD2. Trimming cost V 4 bases and J 4 bases; bases outside gene matches: 15. The CDR3 runs 17 residues. The V gene's germline CDR1 is SGHNT and CDR2 YYREEE (reference sequence). The CDR3 reads CASSLTRGGGIVETQYF. CDR3 bases: TGTGCCAGCAGCCTAACTAGGGGCGGGGGGATAGTAGAGACCCAGTACTTC.

This clone was found a few times. CDR3 loop: CASSWQPSTDTQYF. The CDR3 DNA sequence: TGTGCCAGCAGCTGGCAACCTAGCACAGATACGCAGTATTTT. The gene calls are TRBV7-2 and TRBJ2-3; D gene uncertain. Deletions cut 4 bases from V and 0 bases from J, with 8 bases between. CDR3 length equals 14 residues. The germline gives CDR1 SGHTA, CDR2 FQGNSA.

There are a few counts of this clone. The V call is TRBV9, the J call TRBJ2-2; D is ambiguous. The V gene lost 0 bases and the J gene lost 2 bases, with 5 bases spanning the gap. CDR1 is SGDLS and CDR2 is YYNGEE in the germline V gene. The CDR3 covers 14 residues. Here the CDR3 DNA reads TGTGCCAGCAGCGTAGGGGTCAACACCGGGGAGCTGTTTTTT. This sequence encodes CASSVGVNTGELFF.

Of note for this clone: The sample holds other DNA sequences that translate to the same CDR3. This sequence joins TRBV25-1 and TRBJ2-6; D not resolved. The V end lost 1 base, the J end lost 1 base, and 5 bases lay between the germline ends. The CDR3 loop spans 15 amino acids. Germline V gene sequence: CDR1 MGHDK, CDR2 SYGVNS. CDR3 sequence: CASSESGSGANVLTF. The CDR3 DNA is TGTGCCAGCAGTGAATCAGGTTCTGGGGCCAACGTCCTGACTTTC.

The rearrangement links TRBV7-3 to TRBJ2-3, with 11 bases matching TRBD2. The germline CDR1 and CDR2 sequences are SGHTA and FQGTGA. J gave up 5 bases and V 5 bases, and 3 bases lay outside the gene matches. The CDR3 has 14 amino acids. This CDR3 is CASSGGTSGDTQYF. The CDR3 DNA sequence: TGTGCCAGCAGCGGCGGGACTAGCGGAGATACGCAGTATTTT.

This clone came up a few times. CDR3 sequence reads: CASSLSERETQYF. CDR3 coding DNA: TGTGCCAGCAGCTTATCAGAGCGGGAGACCCAGTACTTC. The chain uses TRBV7-2 and TRBJ2-5; D is perhaps TRBD2 (5 bases). The CDR3 has 13 residues. Germline V lookup: CDR1 SGHTA, CDR2 FQGNSA. The V and J ends lost 2 bases and 5 bases respectively, with 9 bases between them.

The chain couples TRBV11-3 to TRBJ2-7; the D is unclear. The CDR3 contains 15 residues. Germline V gene data show CDR1 as SGHNT and CDR2 as YENEEA. V was clipped by 0 bases and J by 3 bases, with 12 bases between them. In DNA, the CDR3 is TGTGCCAGCAGCTTAGAGCTTTTACAGAGCTACGAGCAGTACTTC. The encoded protein is CASSLELLQSYEQYF.

This clone was detected a few times. This sequence joins TRBV7-6 and TRBJ2-7; the D is unclear. V lost 5 bases to trimming and J lost 1 base, with 12 bases between them. CDR1 and CDR2 (germline): SGHVS, FNYEAQ. CDR3 size: 14 residues. DNA for the CDR3: TGTGCCAGCAGCCCCGAGACCCCGTCCTACGAGCAGTACTTC. This sequence encodes CASSPETPSYEQYF.

The chain combines TRBV19 with TRBJ1-2, with TRBD1 matching over 9 bases. This CDR3 is built from 15 residues. J lost 7 bases, V lost 1 base, and 7 bases had no gene match. Germline V gives CDR1 LNHDA, CDR2 SQIVND (reference sequence). Here the CDR3 reads CASSIGGQGRSGYTF. CDR3 bases: TGTGCCAGTAGTATAGGAGGACAGGGGAGGAGTGGCTACACCTTC.

The chain is built from TRBV7-9 and TRBJ1-2, with D possibly being TRBD1 (5 bases). The germline CDR1 and CDR2 sequences are SEHNR and FQNEAQ (reference sequence). The length of the CDR3 is 14 residues. V shed 3 bases and J shed 6 bases, with 14 bases lying between them. For the CDR3, the DNA is TGTGCCAGCAGCTTCCGGACAAATGGAAATGGCTACACCTTC. As protein: CASSFRTNGNGYTF.

J is TRBJ2-5 and V is TRBV29-1; tentatively, D is TRBD2 (6 bases). Germline V lookup: CDR1 SQVTM, CDR2 ANQGSEA. The CDR3 extends over 15 amino acids. Trimming took 6 bases from V and 4 from J, leaving 21 bases between them. The CDR3 coding sequence is TGCAGCGTCCCTCTGCGGGGAAAAGTAGGAGAGACCCAGTACTTC. This codes for CSVPLRGKVGETQYF.

With regard to this clone: The identical CDR3 is also encoded by other nucleotide sequences in the sample. This sequence joins TRBV30 and TRBJ2-7; D remains ambiguous. The CDR3 length is 14 residues. Germline V CDR1 and CDR2: GTSNPN, SVGIG (reference sequence). Trimming took 0 bases from V and 0 from J, leaving 9 bases between them. Written as DNA, the CDR3 is TGTGCCTGGAGTGTGGGCGGAAGCTCCTACGAGCAGTACTTC. Its translation: CAWSVGGSSYEQYF.

The V and J genes are TRBV14 and TRBJ1-3; D ambiguous. With 1 base removed from V and 4 bases from J, the gap between germline ends came to 5 bases. The germline gives CDR1 SGHDN, CDR2 FVKESK. This CDR3 has 13 residues. The CDR3 spells CASSQASGNTIYF. The CDR3 nucleotides read TGTGCCAGCAGCCAAGCGTCCGGAAACACCATATATTTT.

V gene TRBV15 combines with J gene TRBJ2-2, with 9 positions matching TRBD1. Per germline, CDR1 LNHNV and CDR2 YYDKDF (reference sequence). V dropped 6 bases and J dropped 4; count of bases not matched to a gene: 3. This CDR3 has 14 residues. This chain's CDR3 is CATRQGALTGELFF. CDR3 DNA sequence: TGTGCCACCAGACAGGGGGCCCTCACCGGGGAGCTGTTTTTT.

The chain joins TRBV6-5 to TRBJ1-5; 8 positions match TRBD1. In germline, CDR1 is MNHEY, CDR2 SVGAGI. The V segment lost 5 bases and the J segment 7 bases; nucleotides outside the gene matches: 7. This CDR3 spans 14 amino acids. CDR3 DNA: TGTGCCAGCAGTAACCAGGGGGCCAGACAGCCCCAGCATTTT. Its translation: CASSNQGARQPQHF.

The CDR3 is CASSVGGHLNTEAFF. In DNA, the CDR3 is TGTGCCAGCAGCGTAGGAGGTCACCTGAACACTGAAGCTTTCTTT. The chain couples TRBV9 to TRBJ1-1; D is undetermined. The germline V gene has CDR1 SGDLS and CDR2 YYNGEE. The CDR3 length is 15 residues. V was clipped by 0 bases and J by 0 bases, with 9 bases between them.